One and the same sample provided the 19 T cell receptor beta chains below, sequenced in a study of metastatic and nonmetastatic thyroid tumors (dated by TCRdb to 2020 to 2022). Before undergoing thyroid surgery, none of the patients had been given any kind of treatment. Library generation was performed with PCR. Data came from an Illumina HiSeq 4000. TCRdb took the public reads, trimmed them with fastp at Q25, ran MiXCR for clone calling and kept in-frame beta chains. Present in this sample are around 40,000 clones, roughly 15% of which were seen just once. Jointly, the top ten make up 5% to 8% of the sample. Sequences were obtained from blood. These receptors all stem from a male donor with papillary thyroid cancer or a benign thyroid nodule (not recorded which). Some clones in this sample may be carry-over from other donors' samples.

There are many counts of this clone. V usage is TRBV7-9 and J usage is TRBJ1-1; no reliable D call. V dropped 5 bases and J dropped 5 bases, with 15 bases sitting between them. The CDR3 has 14 residues. In germline, CDR1 is SEHNR, CDR2 FQNEAQ (reference sequence). The CDR3 is CASSATQEVTEAFF. As DNA, the CDR3 is TGTGCCAGCAGCGCCACCCAGGAAGTAACTGAAGCTTTCTTT.

V gene TRBV24-1 combines with J gene TRBJ2-7; D unresolved. Trimming removed 0 bases at V and 0 bases at J, with 8 bases between. Per germline, CDR1 KGHDR and CDR2 SFDVKD. The length of the CDR3 is 15 residues. CDR3 coding DNA: TGTGCCACCAGTGATTTGCAGGTGAGCTCCTACGAGCAGTACTTC. Translated, it gives CATSDLQVSSYEQYF.

Of note for this clone: A junction end diverges from the germline sequence, so it may reflect a read error. The rearrangement links TRBV5-8 to TRBJ2-6; TRBD2 might be the D (6 bases). This CDR3 is 15 amino acids long. Germline CDR1 reads SGHTS; CDR2 reads YDEGEE. CDR3 sequence: CASSSGSSVANVLTF. DNA for the CDR3: TGTGCCAGCAGCTCCGGGAGCTCTGTGGCCAACGTCCTGACTTTC. The variable domain in full, completed from reference TRBV5-8 and TRBJ2-6, reads EAGVTQSPTHLIKTRGQQATLRCSPISGHTSVYWYQQALGLGLQFLLWYDEGEERNRGNFPPRFSGRQFPNYSSELNVNALELEDSALYLCASSSGSSVANVLTFGAGSRLTVL.

This clone occurred many times. Other DNA sequences from this sample encode an identical CDR3 as well. The chain employs TRBV19 and TRBJ2-3, with TRBD2 matching over 8 bases. V lost 2 bases and J lost 1; bases outside the gene matches: 2. Germline V gene data show CDR1 as LNHDA and CDR2 as SQIVND (reference sequence). The CDR3 is made up of 15 amino acids. The CDR3 DNA sequence: TGTGCCAGTAGTATACTACTAGCGGGCACAGATACGCAGTATTTT. This sequence encodes CASSILLAGTDTQYF.

This clone was seen at least ten times. The V and J genes are TRBV7-6 and TRBJ2-3; perhaps TRBD1 as D (6 bases). Trimming took 2 bases from V and 0 from J, leaving 9 bases between them. The CDR3 is 15 residues long. The germline gives CDR1 SGHVS, CDR2 FNYEAQ. CDR3 DNA sequence: TGTGCCAGCAGCTTAAACCAGGGGAGCACAGATACGCAGTATTTT. This gives the protein CASSLNQGSTDTQYF.

The chain couples TRBV14 to TRBJ2-7; the D is unclear. CDR3 length equals 13 residues. V was pared by 4 bases and J by 6 bases, with 13 bases between. Germline CDR1 SGHDN, CDR2 FVKESK. CDR3 DNA sequence: TGTGCCAGCAGCCCACACCTAGTGTGCGAGCAGTACTTC. Residues: CASSPHLVCEQYF.

The table lists this clone with a few counts. This chain links TRBV6-1 with TRBJ2-2; unclear D gene. Germline V lookup: CDR1 MNHNS, CDR2 SASEGT. The V gene lost 7 bases and the J gene lost 1 base, with 7 bases spanning the gap. The CDR3 extends over 13 amino acids. CDR3 bases: TGTGCCAGCAATCGAATGAACACCGGGGAGCTGTTTTTT. This encodes CASNRMNTGELFF.

This clone was seen repeatedly, ten times or more. As DNA, the CDR3 is TGTGCCAGTAGTATTACGACGAACACTGAAGCTTTCTTT. Its protein product is CASSITTNTEAFF. The gene calls are TRBV19 and TRBJ1-1; D remains ambiguous. Germline CDR1 LNHDA, CDR2 SQIVND (reference sequence). V shed 3 bases and J shed 1 base, with 6 bases lying between them. The CDR3 consists of 13 residues.

Ten or more counts support this clone. The gene calls are TRBV4-2 and TRBJ2-3; TRBD2 agrees at 15 bases. Germline trimming cut 0 bases from V and 6 bases from J; bases unmatched to any gene: 1. This CDR3 is built from 16 residues. The germline V gene has CDR1 LGHNA and CDR2 YNFKEQ. CDR3 nucleotides: TGTGCCAGCAGCCAAGATGGGACTAGCGGGAGGGATACGCAGTATTTT. Translating it yields CASSQDGTSGRDTQYF.

This clone was seen a handful of times. The chain employs TRBV6-1 and TRBJ2-3; 7 nucleotides line up with TRBD2. The CDR3 contains 15 residues. Germline CDR1 and CDR2: MNHNS and SASEGT. With 6 bases clipped from V and 5 bases from J, the junction kept 11 bases outside the gene matches. Written as DNA, the CDR3 is TGTGCCAGCAGCCCGACTAGCTTAGGCAAAGATACGCAGTATTTT. This translates into CASSPTSLGKDTQYF.

The V and J genes are TRBV18 and TRBJ2-7; D unresolved. CDR3 length equals 13 residues. Between the trimmed V and J ends, which lost 4 bases and 4 bases, there was a span of 11 bases. Germline V gene lookup returns CDR1 KGHSH and CDR2 LQKENI. CDR3 loop: CASSQASGYEQYF. CDR3 bases: TGTGCCAGCTCACAGGCTAGTGGATACGAGCAGTACTTC.

In this sample, this clone turned up a few times. No conserved phenylalanine or tryptophan is present at the end of the CDR3, so a read error is the likely explanation. V is TRBV29-1 and J is TRBJ2-5, with 8 bases identical to TRBD2. Germline CDR1 SQVTM, CDR2 ANQGSEA. V lost 0 bases and J lost 0; bases outside the gene matches: 9. The CDR3 sequence is 17 residues long. The CDR3 bases are TGCAGCGTTGAAGATCTAGCGGGTGGTCCTTACCAAGAGACCCAGTACCTC. Protein sequence: CSVEDLAGGPYQETQYL.

This clone showed up many times. The chain couples TRBV6-5 to TRBJ2-7; tentatively, D is TRBD1 (6 bases). CDR1 is MNHEY, CDR2 SVGAGI, per germline. The length of the CDR3 is 16 residues. V was trimmed by 1 base and J by 0 bases, leaving 13 bases between them. In DNA form, the CDR3 reads TGTGCCAGCAGTTACTACCCACGGGACACCTCCTACGAGCAGTACTTC. It encodes CASSYYPRDTSYEQYF.

This clone was picked up one time. The rearrangement links TRBV25-1 to TRBJ2-5, with TRBD2 identical over 11 bases. V shed 5 bases, J shed 0 bases, and the junction held 5 bases outside the gene matches. This CDR3 spans 16 amino acids. Germline V gene sequence: CDR1 MGHDK, CDR2 SYGVNS. The CDR3 sequence is CASSRLAGSYQETQYF. In DNA, the CDR3 is TGTGCCAGCAGTAGACTAGCGGGGTCGTACCAAGAGACCCAGTACTTC.

This clone was seen ten or more times. V is TRBV24-1 and J is TRBJ2-1; unclear D gene. The V gene lost 4 bases and the J gene lost 5 bases, with 14 bases spanning the gap. The CDR3 has 15 amino acids. Germline lookup yields CDR1 KGHDR and CDR2 SFDVKD. The CDR3 is CATSDPGRADNEQFF. The CDR3 region has the DNA TGTGCCACCAGTGACCCTGGTCGCGCTGACAATGAGCAGTTCTTC.

Relative to its sample, this clone is medium-sized. CDR3: CASRGTGTYEQYF. Written as DNA, the CDR3 is TGTGCCAGCCGCGGGACGGGCACCTACGAGCAGTACTTC. The V call is TRBV12-3 or TRBV12-4, the J call TRBJ2-7; D possibly corresponds to TRBD2 (6 bases). This CDR3 is built from 13 residues. V dropped 8 bases and J dropped 2 bases, with 13 bases sitting between them.

This clone has a count of ten or more. This chain links TRBV9 with TRBJ2-5; no definite D call. Per the germline V gene, CDR1 is SGDLS and CDR2 is YYNGEE. V was clipped by 4 bases and J by 4 bases, with 14 bases between them. CDR3 length: 14 residues. In DNA, the CDR3 is TGTGCCAGCAGCCCAACTATGACGCGAGAGACCCAGTACTTC. This codes for CASSPTMTRETQYF.

Notes on this clone: Compared with germline, one end of the junction differs, possibly owing to a read error. This chain joins TRBV9 and TRBJ2-3, with D tentatively TRBD1 (5 bases). The CDR3 contains 18 residues. CDR1 and CDR2 from the germline V gene are SGDLS and YYNGEE. The CDR3 protein is CSSSVAAPWWGASDTQYF. CDR3 DNA sequence: TGTTCCAGCAGCGTAGCCGCCCCCTGGTGGGGCGCTTCAGATACGCAGTATTTT.

V and J are TRBV27 and TRBJ2-7; 8 nucleotides agree with TRBD1. Per germline, CDR1 MNHEY and CDR2 SMNVEV (reference sequence). V trimming: 5 bases; J trimming: 2 bases; junction bases outside the gene matches: 5. This CDR3 is 14 amino acids long. The CDR3 sequence is CASSGRDRTYEQYF. For the CDR3, the DNA is TGTGCCAGCAGTGGAAGGGACAGGACCTACGAGCAGTACTTC.